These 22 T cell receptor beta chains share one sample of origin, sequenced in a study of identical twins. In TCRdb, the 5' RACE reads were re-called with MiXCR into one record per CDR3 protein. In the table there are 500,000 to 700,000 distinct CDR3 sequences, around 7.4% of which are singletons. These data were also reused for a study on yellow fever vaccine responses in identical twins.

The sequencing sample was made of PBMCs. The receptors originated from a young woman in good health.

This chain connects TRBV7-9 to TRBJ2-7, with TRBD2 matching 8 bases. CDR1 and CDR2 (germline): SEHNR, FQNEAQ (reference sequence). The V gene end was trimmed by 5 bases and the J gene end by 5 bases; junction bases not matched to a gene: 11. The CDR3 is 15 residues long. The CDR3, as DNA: TGTGCCAGCAGCCCCGGGGGACTAGTTCACGACGAGCAGTACTTC. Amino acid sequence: CASSPGGLVHDEQYF.

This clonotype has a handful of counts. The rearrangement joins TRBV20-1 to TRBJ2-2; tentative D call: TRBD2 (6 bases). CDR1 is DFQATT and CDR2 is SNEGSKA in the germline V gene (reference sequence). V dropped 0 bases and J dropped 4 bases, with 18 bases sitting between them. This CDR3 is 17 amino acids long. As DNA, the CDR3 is TGCAGTGCTAGAGATCGGCGTTATTTGGGGGGCACCGGGGAGCTGTTTTTT. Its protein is CSARDRRYLGGTGELFF.

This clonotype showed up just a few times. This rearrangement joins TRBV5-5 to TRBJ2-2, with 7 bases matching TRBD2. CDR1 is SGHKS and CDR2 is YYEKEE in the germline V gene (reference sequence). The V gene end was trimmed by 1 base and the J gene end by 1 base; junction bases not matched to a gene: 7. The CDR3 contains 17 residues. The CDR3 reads CASSLRWGGLNTGELFF. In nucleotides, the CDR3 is TGTGCCAGCAGCTTGAGATGGGGGGGGTTGAACACCGGGGAGCTGTTTTTT.

The CDR3 is CSARGVGTDTQYF. In nucleotides, the CDR3 is TGCAGTGCTAGAGGGGTTGGCACAGATACGCAGTATTTT. The genes are TRBV20-1 and TRBJ2-3; D uncertain. V lost 1 base to trimming and J lost 1 base, with 6 bases between them. The CDR3 is 13 residues long. Germline V gene lookup returns CDR1 DFQATT and CDR2 SNEGSKA (reference sequence).

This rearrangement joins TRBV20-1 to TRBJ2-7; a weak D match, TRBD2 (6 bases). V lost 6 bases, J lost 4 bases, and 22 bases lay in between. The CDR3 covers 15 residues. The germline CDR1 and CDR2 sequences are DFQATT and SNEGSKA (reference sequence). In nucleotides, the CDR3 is TGCAGTGCCCGAGAGGCGGGACTGACCCTATACGAGCAGTACTTC. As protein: CSAREAGLTLYEQYF.

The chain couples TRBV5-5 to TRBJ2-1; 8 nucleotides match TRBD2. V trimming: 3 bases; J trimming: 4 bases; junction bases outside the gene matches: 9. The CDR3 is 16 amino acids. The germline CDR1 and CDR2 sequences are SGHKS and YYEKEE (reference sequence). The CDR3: CASSWEAGVYYNEQFF. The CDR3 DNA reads TGTGCCAGCAGCTGGGAAGCGGGAGTGTATTACAATGAGCAGTTCTTC. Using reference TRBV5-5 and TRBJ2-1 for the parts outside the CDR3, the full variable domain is DAGVTQSPTHLIKTRGQQVTLRCSPISGHKSVSWYQQVLGQGPQFIFQYYEKEERGRGNFPDRFSARQFPNYSSELNVNALLLGDSALYLCASSWEAGVYYNEQFFGPGTRLTVL.

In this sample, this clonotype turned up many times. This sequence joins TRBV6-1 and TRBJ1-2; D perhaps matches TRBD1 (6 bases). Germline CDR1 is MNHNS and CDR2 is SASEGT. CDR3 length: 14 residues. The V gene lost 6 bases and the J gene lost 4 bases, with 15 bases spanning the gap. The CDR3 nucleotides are TGTGCCAGCAGCTCAGGGGCATCGGGCTATGGCTACACCTTC. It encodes CASSSGASGYGYTF.

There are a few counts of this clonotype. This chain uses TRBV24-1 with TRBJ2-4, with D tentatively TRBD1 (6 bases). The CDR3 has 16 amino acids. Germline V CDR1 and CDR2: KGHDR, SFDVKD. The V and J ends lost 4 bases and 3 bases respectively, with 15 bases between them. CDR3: CATSDQGSGGKNIQYF. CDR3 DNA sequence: TGTGCCACCAGTGACCAGGGGTCCGGAGGCAAAAACATTCAGTACTTC.

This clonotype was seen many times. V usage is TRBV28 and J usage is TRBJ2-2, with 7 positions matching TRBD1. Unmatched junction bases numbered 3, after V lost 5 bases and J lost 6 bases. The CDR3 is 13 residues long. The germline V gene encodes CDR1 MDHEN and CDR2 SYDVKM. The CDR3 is CASSVQGSGELFF. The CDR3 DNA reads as TGTGCCAGCAGTGTACAGGGGTCCGGGGAGCTGTTTTTT. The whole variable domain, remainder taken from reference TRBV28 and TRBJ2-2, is DVKVTQSSRYLVKRTGEKVFLECVQDMDHENMFWYRQDPGLGLRLIYFSYDVKMKEKGDIPEGYSVSREKKERFSLILESASTNQTSMYLCASSVQGSGELFFGEGSRLTVL.

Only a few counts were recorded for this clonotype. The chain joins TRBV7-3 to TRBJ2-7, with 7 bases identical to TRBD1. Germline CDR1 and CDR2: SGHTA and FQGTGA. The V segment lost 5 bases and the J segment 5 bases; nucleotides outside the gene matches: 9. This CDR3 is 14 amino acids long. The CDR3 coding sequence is TGTGCCAGCAGCCTGAAGACAGGGAACGACGAGCAGTACTTC. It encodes CASSLKTGNDEQYF.

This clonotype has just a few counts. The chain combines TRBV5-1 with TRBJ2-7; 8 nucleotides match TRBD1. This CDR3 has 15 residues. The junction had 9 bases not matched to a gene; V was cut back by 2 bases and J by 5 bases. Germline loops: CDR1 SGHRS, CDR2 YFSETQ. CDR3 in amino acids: CASSFGDRGFHEQYV. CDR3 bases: TGCGCCAGCAGCTTCGGTGACAGGGGCTTCCACGAGCAGTACGTC.

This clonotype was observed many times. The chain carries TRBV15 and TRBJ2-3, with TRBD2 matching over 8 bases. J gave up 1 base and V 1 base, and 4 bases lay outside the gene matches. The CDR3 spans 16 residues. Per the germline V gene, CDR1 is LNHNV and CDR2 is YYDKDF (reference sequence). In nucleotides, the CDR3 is TGTGCCACCAGCAGAGCCCCAGCGGGGGGCACAGATACGCAGTATTTT. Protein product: CATSRAPAGGTDTQYF.

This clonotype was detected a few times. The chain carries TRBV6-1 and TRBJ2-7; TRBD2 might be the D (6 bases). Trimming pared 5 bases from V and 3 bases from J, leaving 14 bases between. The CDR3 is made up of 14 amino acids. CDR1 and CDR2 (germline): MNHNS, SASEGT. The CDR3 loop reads CASSLPGLIYEQYF. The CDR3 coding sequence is TGTGCCAGCAGTCTCCCGGGACTGATCTACGAGCAGTACTTC.

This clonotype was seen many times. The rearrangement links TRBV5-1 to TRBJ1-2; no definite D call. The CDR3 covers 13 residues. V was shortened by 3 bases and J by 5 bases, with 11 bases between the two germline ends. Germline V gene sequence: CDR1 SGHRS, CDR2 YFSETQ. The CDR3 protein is CASSSKEAYGYTF. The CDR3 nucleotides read TGCGCCAGCAGCTCAAAAGAGGCGTATGGCTACACCTTC. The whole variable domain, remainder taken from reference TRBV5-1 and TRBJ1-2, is KAGVTQTPRYLIKTRGQQVTLSCSPISGHRSVSWYQQTPGQGLQFLFEYFSETQRNKGNFPGRFSGRQFSNSRSEMNVSTLELGDSALYLCASSSKEAYGYTFGSGTRLTVV.

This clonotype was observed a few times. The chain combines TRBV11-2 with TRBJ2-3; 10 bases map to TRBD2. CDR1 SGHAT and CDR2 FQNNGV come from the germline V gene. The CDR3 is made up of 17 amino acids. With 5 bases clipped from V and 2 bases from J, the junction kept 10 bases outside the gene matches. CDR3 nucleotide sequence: TGTGCCAGCAGCGAACCGACCGGGACTAGCGCCACAGATACGCAGTATTTT. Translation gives CASSEPTGTSATDTQYF.

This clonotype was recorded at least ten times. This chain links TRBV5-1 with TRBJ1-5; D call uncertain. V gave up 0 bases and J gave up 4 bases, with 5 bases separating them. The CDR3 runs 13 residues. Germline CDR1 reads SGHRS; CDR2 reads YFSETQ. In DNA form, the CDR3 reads TGCGCCAGCAGCTTGGAACCGAATCAGCCCCAGCATTTT. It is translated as CASSLEPNQPQHF.

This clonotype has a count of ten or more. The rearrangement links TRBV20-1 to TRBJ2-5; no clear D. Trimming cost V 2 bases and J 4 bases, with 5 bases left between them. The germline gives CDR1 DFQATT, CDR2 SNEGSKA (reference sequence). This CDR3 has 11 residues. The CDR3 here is CSARPLETQYF. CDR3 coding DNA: TGCAGTGCTAGACCCCTAGAGACCCAGTACTTC.

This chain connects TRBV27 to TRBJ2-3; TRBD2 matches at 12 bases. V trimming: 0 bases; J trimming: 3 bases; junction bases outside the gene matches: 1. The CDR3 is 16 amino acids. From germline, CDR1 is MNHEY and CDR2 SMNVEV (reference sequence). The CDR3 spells CASSLSTSGGTDTQYF. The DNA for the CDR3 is TGTGCCAGCAGTTTATCGACTAGCGGGGGTACAGATACGCAGTATTTT.

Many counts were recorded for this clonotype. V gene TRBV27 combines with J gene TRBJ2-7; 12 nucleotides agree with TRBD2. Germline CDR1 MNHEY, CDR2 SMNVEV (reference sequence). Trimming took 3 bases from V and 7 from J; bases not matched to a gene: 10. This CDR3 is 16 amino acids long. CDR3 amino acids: CASSFTLAGGPGEQYF. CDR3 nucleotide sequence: TGTGCCAGCAGTTTCACCCTAGCGGGAGGGCCTGGTGAGCAGTACTTC.

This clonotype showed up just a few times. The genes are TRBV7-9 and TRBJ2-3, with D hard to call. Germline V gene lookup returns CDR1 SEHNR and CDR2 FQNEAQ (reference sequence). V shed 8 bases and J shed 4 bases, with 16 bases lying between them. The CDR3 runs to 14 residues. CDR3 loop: CASELWQSADTQYF. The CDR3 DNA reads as TGTGCCAGCGAGCTTTGGCAAAGCGCAGATACGCAGTATTTT.

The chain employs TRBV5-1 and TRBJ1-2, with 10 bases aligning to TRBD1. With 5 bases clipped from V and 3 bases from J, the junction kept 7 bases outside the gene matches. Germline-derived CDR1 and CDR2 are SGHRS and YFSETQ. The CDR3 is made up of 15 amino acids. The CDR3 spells CASRRRTGGDYGYTF. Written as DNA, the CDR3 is TGCGCCAGCAGGCGGAGGACAGGGGGGGACTATGGCTACACCTTC. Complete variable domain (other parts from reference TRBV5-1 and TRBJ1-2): KAGVTQTPRYLIKTRGQQVTLSCSPISGHRSVSWYQQTPGQGLQFLFEYFSETQRNKGNFPGRFSGRQFSNSRSEMNVSTLELGDSALYLCASRRRTGGDYGYTFGSGTRLTVV.

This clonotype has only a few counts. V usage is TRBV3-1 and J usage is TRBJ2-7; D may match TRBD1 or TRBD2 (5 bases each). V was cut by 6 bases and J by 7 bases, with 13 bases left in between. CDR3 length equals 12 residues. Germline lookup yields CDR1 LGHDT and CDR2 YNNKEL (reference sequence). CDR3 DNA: TGTGCCAGCAGTCGTGGGACGGGGGAGCAGTACGTC. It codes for CASSRGTGEQYV.